These T cell receptor beta chains were read from a single sample in a study of identical twins' blood T cells. A single record per CDR3 protein comes from TCRdb applying MiXCR to the 5' RACE reads. The data hold 350,000 to 450,000 distinct CDR3 sequences, with roughly 30% observed a single time. The sample consisted of PBMCs. These TCRs come from a woman aged 18-49 years in good health. Each CDR3 is given with its conserved first and last residue. D genes are given only for firm matches. Rows may omit the clone size; those that give it use once, few, many or a size class.

CAWRQGRWDEQFF	TGTGCCTGGAGACAGGGACGATGGGATGAGCAGTTCTTC	NA	TRBV30	TRBJ2-1	few
CASSSPGTSWNEQFF	TGTGCCAGCAGCTCTCCCGGGACCTCTTGGAATGAGCAGTTCTTC	NA	TRBV5-6	TRBJ2-1	NA
CASSLGSVGTEAFF	TGCGCCAGCAGCTTGGGTAGCGTGGGCACTGAAGCTTTCTTT	NA	TRBV5-1	TRBJ1-1	NA
CASSLSSGTNTGELFF	TGCGCCAGCAGCTTGAGTAGCGGGACTAACACCGGGGAGCTGTTTTTT	TRBD2	TRBV5-1	TRBJ2-2	NA
CSATAGFDTEAFF	TGCAGTGCTACCGCAGGGTTTGACACTGAAGCTTTCTTT	NA	TRBV20-1	TRBJ1-1	few
CASSGDTLGGELFF	TGTGCCAGCAGCGGTGACACCCTCGGCGGGGAGCTGTTTTTT	NA	TRBV9	TRBJ2-2	few
CASSPSRAGLGGYTF	TGTGCCAGCAGCCCTTCACGAGCAGGCTTAGGCGGCTACACCTTC	NA	TRBV7-3	TRBJ1-2	NA
CVAGRGVYGYTF	TGTGTCGCCGGACGAGGGGTCTATGGCTACACCTTC	NA	TRBV19	TRBJ1-2	NA
CASSYRGLDYGYTF	TGTGCCAGCAGCTACAGGGGCCTGGACTATGGCTACACCTTC	TRBD1	TRBV7-2	TRBJ1-2	few
CSALVGDQPQHF	TGCAGTGCTCTTGTGGGGGATCAGCCCCAGCATTTT	NA	TRBV20-1	TRBJ1-5	NA
CASREDRINTEAFF	TGTGCCAGCAGGGAGGACAGAATCAACACTGAAGCTTTCTTT	NA	TRBV6-6	TRBJ1-1	NA
CSVEGRGTEAFF	TGCAGCGTTGAGGGCAGGGGCACTGAAGCTTTCTTT	NA	TRBV29-1	TRBJ1-1	NA
CSASGTSGRSYEQYF	TGCAGTGCTAGCGGGACTAGCGGTCGCTCCTACGAGCAGTACTTC	TRBD2	TRBV20-1	TRBJ2-7	NA
CASSFEGQFYGYTF	TGTGCCAGCAGCTTTGAGGGACAGTTCTATGGCTACACCTTC	TRBD1	TRBV13	TRBJ1-2	NA
CASSAQGAHDTGELFF	TGTGCCAGCAGCGCACAGGGGGCCCATGACACCGGGGAGCTGTTTTTT	TRBD1	TRBV2	TRBJ2-2	few
CASSSRASGEKLFF	TGTGCCAGCAGTTCCCGGGCCAGCGGTGAAAAACTGTTTTTT	NA	TRBV6-1	TRBJ1-4	NA
CSVQAVMNTEAFF	TGCAGTGTCCAGGCCGTCATGAACACTGAAGCTTTCTTT	NA	TRBV20-1	TRBJ1-1	once
CAIAEQTVRVSGNTIYF	TGTGCCATCGCCGAGCAGACAGTACGGGTCTCTGGAAACACCATATATTTT	NA	TRBV10-3	TRBJ1-3	few
CASSWALARTPLHF	TGTGCCAGCAGTTGGGCCTTAGCACGTACACCCCTCCACTTT	NA	TRBV7-6	TRBJ1-6	NA
CASSPRPPPGDKTYNEQFF	TGTGCCAGCAGCCCTCGCCCGCCGCCCGGGGACAAAACTTACAATGAGCAGTTCTTC	NA	TRBV7-9	TRBJ2-1	NA
CSAETGSGEKLFF	TGCAGTGCCGAAACAGGGTCGGGGGAAAAACTGTTTTTT	NA	TRBV20-1	TRBJ1-4	many
CSARSHPNTEAFF	TGCAGTGCTAGATCTCATCCGAACACTGAAGCTTTCTTT	NA	TRBV20-1	TRBJ1-1	NA
CASSRGGQGAYEQYF	TGTGCCAGCAGCCGTGGGGGACAGGGGGCTTACGAGCAGTACTTC	TRBD1	TRBV14	TRBJ2-7	NA
CASGTVDGYTF	TGTGCCAGCGGGACAGTCGATGGCTACACCTTC	TRBD1	TRBV25-1	TRBJ1-2	NA
CSATAQNEQFF	TGCAGTGCCACGGCTCAAAATGAGCAGTTCTTC	NA	TRBV20-1	TRBJ2-1	once
CASSLQGTTYEQYF	TGTGCCAGCAGCCTACAGGGTACCACCTACGAGCAGTACTTC	NA	TRBV27	TRBJ2-7	NA
CSARGPRYNEQFF	TGCAGTGCTAGAGGGCCTAGGTACAATGAGCAGTTCTTC	NA	TRBV20-1	TRBJ2-1	NA
CASSPRVLNTEAFF	TGTGCCAGCTCACCACGGGTGTTAAACACTGAAGCTTTCTTT	NA	TRBV18	TRBJ1-1	once
CASSTSFGYTF	TGTGCCAGCAGTACTAGCTTCGGCTACACCTTC	NA	TRBV12-3/TRBV12-4	TRBJ1-2	NA
CSVDGVTTADTEAFF	TGCAGCGTTGATGGCGTGACCACGGCCGACACTGAAGCTTTCTTT	NA	TRBV29-1	TRBJ1-1	NA
CAIAGQGNSPPHF	TGTGCCATCGCCGGACAGGGTAATTCACCCCCCCACTTT	TRBD1	TRBV10-3	TRBJ1-6	NA
CASSVVKGELFF	TGTGCCAGCAGCGTAGTCAAAGGGGAGCTGTTTTTT	NA	TRBV9	TRBJ2-2	few
CASSLVARRLAGLTGELFF	TGTGCCAGCAGCTTAGTGGCCCGAAGACTAGCGGGTCTCACCGGGGAGCTGTTTTTT	TRBD2	TRBV7-8	TRBJ2-2	few
CAGSEWVAGATQYF	TGTGCCGGCAGTGAGTGGGTAGCAGGGGCGACCCAGTACTTC	NA	TRBV2	TRBJ2-5	NA
CSARYSDYGHTF	TGCAGTGCTAGATACAGTGACTATGGCCACACCTTC	NA	TRBV20-1	TRBJ1-2	once
CASSFNEAEAFF	TGCGCCAGCAGCTTTAATGAGGCTGAAGCTTTCTTT	NA	TRBV5-1	TRBJ1-1	NA
CSSGGDRDKPQHF	TGCAGTTCCGGGGGGGACAGGGACAAGCCCCAGCATTTT	TRBD1	TRBV20-1	TRBJ1-5	NA
CASSLSGRGPYGYTF	TGTGCCAGCAGCTTAAGCGGCAGGGGTCCCTATGGCTACACCTTC	NA	TRBV7-3	TRBJ1-2	NA
CAWSVLKSGRGTDTQYF	TGTGCCTGGAGTGTACTCAAGTCAGGGCGGGGCACGGATACGCAGTATTTT	NA	TRBV30	TRBJ2-3	NA
CASNPRGSPNYGYTF	TGCGCCAGCAACCCGAGGGGATCTCCTAACTATGGCTACACCTTC	NA	TRBV5-1	TRBJ1-2	few
CASSRQHRETYEQYF	TGTGCCAGCAGCCGACAACACCGGGAGACCTACGAGCAGTACTTC	NA	TRBV3-1	TRBJ2-7	few
CASRVLNTEAFF	TGTGCCAGCCGGGTTCTGAACACTGAAGCTTTCTTT	NA	TRBV12-3/TRBV12-4	TRBJ1-1	NA